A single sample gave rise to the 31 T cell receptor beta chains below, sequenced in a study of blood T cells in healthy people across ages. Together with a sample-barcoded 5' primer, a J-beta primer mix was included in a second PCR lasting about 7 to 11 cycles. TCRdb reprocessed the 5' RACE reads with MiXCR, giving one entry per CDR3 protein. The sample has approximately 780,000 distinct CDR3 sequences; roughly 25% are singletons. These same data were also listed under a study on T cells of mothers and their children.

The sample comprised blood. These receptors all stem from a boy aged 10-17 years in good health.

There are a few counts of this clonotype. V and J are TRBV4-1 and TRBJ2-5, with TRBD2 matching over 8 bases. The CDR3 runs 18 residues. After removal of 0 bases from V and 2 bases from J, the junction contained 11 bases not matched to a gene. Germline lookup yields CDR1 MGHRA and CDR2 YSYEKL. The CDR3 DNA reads TGCGCCAGCAGCCAAGATTTAGGGCCTAGCGGGCTACAAGAGACCCAGTACTTC. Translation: CASSQDLGPSGLQETQYF.

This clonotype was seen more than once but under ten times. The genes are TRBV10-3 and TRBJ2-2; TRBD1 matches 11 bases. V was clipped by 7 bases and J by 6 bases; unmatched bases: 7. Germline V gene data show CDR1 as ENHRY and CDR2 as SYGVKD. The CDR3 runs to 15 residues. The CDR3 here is CAITSGTGGPGELFF. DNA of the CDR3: TGTGCCATCACTAGCGGGACAGGGGGTCCCGGGGAGCTGTTTTTT.

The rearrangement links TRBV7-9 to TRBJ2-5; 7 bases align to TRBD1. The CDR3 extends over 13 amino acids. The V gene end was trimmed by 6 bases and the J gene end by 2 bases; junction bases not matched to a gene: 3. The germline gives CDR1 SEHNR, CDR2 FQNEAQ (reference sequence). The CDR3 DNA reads TGTGCCAGCAGGGGGGACAGACAAGAGACCCAGTACTTC. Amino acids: CASRGDRQETQYF.

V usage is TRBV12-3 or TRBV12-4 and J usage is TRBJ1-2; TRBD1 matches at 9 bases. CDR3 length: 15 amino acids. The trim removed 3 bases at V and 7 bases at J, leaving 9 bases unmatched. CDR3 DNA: TGTGCCAGCAGTTTCGGTACAGGGGGCATCGGTGGCTACACCTTC. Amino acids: CASSFGTGGIGGYTF.

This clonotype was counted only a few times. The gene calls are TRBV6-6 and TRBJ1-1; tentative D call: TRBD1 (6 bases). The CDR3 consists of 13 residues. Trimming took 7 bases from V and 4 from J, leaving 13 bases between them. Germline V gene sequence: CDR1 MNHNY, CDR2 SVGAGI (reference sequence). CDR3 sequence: CASIQGGGTEAFF. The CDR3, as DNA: TGTGCCAGCATACAGGGTGGCGGCACTGAAGCTTTCTTT.

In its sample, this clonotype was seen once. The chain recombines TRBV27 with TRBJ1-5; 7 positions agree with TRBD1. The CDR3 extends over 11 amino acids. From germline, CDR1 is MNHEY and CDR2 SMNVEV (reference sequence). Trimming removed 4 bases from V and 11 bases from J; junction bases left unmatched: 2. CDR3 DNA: TGTGCCAGCAGTTCGGGGACAGCCCAGCATTTT. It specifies CASSSGTAQHF.

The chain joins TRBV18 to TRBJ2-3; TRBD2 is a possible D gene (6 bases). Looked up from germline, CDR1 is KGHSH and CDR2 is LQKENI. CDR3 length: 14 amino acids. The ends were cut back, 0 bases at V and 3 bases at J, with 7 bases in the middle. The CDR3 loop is CASSPPEGTDTQYF. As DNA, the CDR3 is TGTGCCAGCTCACCACCGGAGGGTACAGATACGCAGTATTTT.

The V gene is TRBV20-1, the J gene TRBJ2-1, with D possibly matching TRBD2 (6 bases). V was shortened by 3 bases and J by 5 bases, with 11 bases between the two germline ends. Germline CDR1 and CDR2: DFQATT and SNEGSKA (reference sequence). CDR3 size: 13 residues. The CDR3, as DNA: TGCAGTGCTAGCGGGAGTAACGACAATGAGCAGTTCTTC. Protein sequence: CSASGSNDNEQFF.

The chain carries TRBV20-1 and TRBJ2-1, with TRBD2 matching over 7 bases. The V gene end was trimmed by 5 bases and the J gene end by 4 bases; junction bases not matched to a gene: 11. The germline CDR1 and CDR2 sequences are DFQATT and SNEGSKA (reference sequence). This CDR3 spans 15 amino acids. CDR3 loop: CSAVISGLSYNEQFF. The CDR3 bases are TGCAGTGCTGTTATTTCGGGACTATCTTACAATGAGCAGTTCTTC.

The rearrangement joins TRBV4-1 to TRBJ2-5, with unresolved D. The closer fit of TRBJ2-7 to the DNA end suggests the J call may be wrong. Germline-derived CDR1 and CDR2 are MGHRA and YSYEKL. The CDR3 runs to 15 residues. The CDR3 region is CASSRPRRQNYEQYV. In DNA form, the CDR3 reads TGCGCCAGCAGCCGCCCAAGGCGCCAGAACTACGAGCAGTACGTC.

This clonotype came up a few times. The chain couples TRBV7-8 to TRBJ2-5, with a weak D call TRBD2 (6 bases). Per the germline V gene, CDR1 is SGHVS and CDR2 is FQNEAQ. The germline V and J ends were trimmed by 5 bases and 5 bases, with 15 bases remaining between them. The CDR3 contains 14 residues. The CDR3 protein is CASSPRREGETQYF. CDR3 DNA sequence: TGTGCCAGCAGCCCCCGGAGGGAAGGGGAGACCCAGTACTTC.

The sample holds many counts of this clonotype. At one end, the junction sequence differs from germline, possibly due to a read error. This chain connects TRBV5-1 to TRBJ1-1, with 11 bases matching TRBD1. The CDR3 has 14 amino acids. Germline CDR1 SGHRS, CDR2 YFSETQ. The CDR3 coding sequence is TGTGCCAGCAGCTCGGGACAGGGGGACACTGAAGCTTTCTTT. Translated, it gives CASSSGQGDTEAFF.

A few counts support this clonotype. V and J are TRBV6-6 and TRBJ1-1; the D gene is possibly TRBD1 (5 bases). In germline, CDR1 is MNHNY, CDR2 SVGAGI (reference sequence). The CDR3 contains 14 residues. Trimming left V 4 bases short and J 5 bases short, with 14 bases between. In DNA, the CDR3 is TGTGCCAGCAGTTCAAGCAGGGAGGGGACTGAAGCTTTCTTT. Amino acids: CASSSSREGTEAFF.

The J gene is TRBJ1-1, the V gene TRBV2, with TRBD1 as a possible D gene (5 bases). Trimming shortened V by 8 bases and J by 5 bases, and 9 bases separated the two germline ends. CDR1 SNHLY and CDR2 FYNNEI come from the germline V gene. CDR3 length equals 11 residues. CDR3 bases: TGTGCCAGCGTAGAGGGGACTGAAGCTTTCTTT. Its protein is CASVEGTEAFF.

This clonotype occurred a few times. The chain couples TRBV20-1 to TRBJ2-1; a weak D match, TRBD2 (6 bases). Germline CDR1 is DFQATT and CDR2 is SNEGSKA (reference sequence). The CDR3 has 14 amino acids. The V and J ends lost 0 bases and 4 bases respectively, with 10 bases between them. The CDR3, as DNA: TGCAGTGCTAGAGATCGGGCGGGGTACAATGAGCAGTTCTTC. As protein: CSARDRAGYNEQFF.

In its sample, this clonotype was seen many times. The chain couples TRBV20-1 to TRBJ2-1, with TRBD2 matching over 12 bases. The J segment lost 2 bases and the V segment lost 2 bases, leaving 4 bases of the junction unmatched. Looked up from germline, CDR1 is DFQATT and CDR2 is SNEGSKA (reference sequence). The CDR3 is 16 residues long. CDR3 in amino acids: CSARSTSGGTYNEQFF. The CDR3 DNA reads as TGCAGTGCTAGATCCACTAGCGGGGGGACCTACAATGAGCAGTTCTTC.

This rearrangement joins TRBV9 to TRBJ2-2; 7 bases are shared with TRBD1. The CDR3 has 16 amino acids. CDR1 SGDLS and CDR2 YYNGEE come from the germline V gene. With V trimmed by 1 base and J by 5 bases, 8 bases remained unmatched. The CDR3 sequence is CASSVFRGSGTGELFF. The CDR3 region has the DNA TGTGCCAGCAGCGTATTCAGGGGGTCGGGGACCGGGGAGCTGTTTTTT.

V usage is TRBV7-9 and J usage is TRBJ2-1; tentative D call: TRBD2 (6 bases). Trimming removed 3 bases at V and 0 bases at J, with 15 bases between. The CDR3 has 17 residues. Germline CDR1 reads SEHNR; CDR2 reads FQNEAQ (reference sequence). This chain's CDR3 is CASSFLPGGSSYNEQFF. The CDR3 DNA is TGTGCCAGCAGCTTCCTCCCTGGGGGGAGCTCCTACAATGAGCAGTTCTTC.

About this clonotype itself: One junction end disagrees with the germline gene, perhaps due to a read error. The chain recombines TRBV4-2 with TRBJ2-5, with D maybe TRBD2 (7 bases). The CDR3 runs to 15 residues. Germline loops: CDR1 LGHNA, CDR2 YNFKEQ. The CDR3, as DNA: TGTGCCAGCAGCCAAGGAAGAGGGGGGGCGGAGACACAGTACTTC. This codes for CASSQGRGGAETQYF.

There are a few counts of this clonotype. The CDR3 protein is CASIPPRNENPGTQYF. As DNA, the CDR3 is TGTGCCAGCATCCCTCCCCGAAACGAGAACCCCGGAACGCAGTATTTT. This chain links TRBV11-2 with TRBJ2-3, with D unclear. Germline CDR1 and CDR2: SGHAT and FQNNGV. CDR3 size: 16 residues. The V end lost 7 bases, the J end lost 9 bases, and 26 bases lay between the germline ends.

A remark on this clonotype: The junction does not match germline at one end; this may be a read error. CDR3 bases: TGTGCCGGCAGCTTAGTTGGCAGGGACAATGAGCAGTTCTTC. This translates into CAGSLVGRDNEQFF. The chain carries TRBV11-2 and TRBJ2-1, with a tentative D call TRBD1 (5 bases). This CDR3 spans 14 amino acids. CDR1 and CDR2 from the germline V gene are SGHAT and FQNNGV.

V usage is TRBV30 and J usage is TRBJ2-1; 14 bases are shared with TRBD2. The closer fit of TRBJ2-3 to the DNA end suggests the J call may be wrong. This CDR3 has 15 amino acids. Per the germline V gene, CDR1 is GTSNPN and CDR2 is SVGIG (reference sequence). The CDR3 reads CAWSLGLAGVDTQYF. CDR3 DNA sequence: TGTGCCTGGAGCTTGGGACTAGCGGGGGTGGATACGCAGTATTTT.

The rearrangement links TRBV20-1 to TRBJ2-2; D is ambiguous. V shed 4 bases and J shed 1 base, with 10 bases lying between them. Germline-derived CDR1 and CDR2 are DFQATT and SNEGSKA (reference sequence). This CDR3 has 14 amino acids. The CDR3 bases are TGCAGTGCTAACGGGTGGTTGAACACCGGGGAGCTGTTTTTT. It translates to CSANGWLNTGELFF.

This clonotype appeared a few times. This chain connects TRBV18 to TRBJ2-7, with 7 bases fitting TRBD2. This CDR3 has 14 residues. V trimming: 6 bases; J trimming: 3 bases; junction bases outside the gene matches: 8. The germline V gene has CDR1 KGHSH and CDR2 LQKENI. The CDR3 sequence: CASSPPGTNYEQYF. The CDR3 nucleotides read TGTGCCAGCTCCCCCCCGGGGACTAACTACGAGCAGTACTTC. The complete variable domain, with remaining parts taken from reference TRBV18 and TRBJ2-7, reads NAGVMQNPRHLVRRRGQEARLRCSPMKGHSHVYWYRQLPEEGLKFMVYLQKENIIDESGMPKERFSAEFPKEGPSILRIQQVVRGDSAAYFCASSPPGTNYEQYFGPGTRLTVT.

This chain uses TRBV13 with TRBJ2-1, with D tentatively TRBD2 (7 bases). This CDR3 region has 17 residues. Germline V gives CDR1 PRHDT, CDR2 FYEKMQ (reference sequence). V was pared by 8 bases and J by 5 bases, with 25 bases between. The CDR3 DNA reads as TGTGCCAGCCTTATAGGGGGTGGGACGGGGGGTCACAATGAGCAGTTCTTC. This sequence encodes CASLIGGGTGGHNEQFF.

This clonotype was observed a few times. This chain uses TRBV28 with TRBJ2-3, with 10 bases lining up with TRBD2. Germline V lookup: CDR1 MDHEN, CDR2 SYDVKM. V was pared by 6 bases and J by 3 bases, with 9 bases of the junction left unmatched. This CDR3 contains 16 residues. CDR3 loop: CASSSPGTSETDTQYF. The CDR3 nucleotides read TGTGCCAGCAGCTCGCCCGGGACTAGCGAAACAGATACGCAGTATTTT.

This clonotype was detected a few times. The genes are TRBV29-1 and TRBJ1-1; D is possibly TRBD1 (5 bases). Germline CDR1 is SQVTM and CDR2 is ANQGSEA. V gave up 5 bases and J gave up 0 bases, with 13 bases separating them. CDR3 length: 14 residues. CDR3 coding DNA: TGCAGCGTTCATAGGGGCGGGGTGAACACTGAAGCTTTCTTT. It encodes CSVHRGGVNTEAFF.

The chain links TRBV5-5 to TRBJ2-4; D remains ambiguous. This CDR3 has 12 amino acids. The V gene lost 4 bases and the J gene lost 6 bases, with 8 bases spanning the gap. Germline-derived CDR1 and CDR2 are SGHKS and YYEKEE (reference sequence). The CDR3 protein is CASSPWSNIQYF. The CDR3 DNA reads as TGTGCCAGCAGCCCCTGGTCAAACATTCAGTACTTC. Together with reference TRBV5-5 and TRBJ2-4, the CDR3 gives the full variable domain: DAGVTQSPTHLIKTRGQQVTLRCSPISGHKSVSWYQQVLGQGPQFIFQYYEKEERGRGNFPDRFSARQFPNYSSELNVNALLLGDSALYLCASSPWSNIQYFGAGTRLSVL.

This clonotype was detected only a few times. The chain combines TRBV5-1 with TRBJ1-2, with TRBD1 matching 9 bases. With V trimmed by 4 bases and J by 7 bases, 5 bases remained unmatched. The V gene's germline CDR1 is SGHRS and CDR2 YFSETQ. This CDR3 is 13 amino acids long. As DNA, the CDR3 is TGCGCCAGCAGCCCCGGGACAGGGTCTGGCTACACCTTC. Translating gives CASSPGTGSGYTF.

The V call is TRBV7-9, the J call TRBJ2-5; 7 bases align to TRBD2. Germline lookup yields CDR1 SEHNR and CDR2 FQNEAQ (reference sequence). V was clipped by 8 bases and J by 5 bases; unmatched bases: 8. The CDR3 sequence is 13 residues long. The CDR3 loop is CASGKRGSETQYF. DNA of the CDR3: TGTGCCAGCGGAAAGCGGGGAAGCGAGACCCAGTACTTC.

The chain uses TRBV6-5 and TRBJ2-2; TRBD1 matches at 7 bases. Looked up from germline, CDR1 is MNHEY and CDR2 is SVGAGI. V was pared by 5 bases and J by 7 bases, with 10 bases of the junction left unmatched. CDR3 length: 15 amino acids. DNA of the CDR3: TGTGCCAGCAGTCTCCGCCGACAGGGTAACGGGGAGCTGTTTTTT. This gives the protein CASSLRRQGNGELFF.